This T cell receptor beta chain is drawn from a study of blood T cell repertoires in COVID-19. Study summary: Samples taken during acute and convalescent COVID-19 were collected in the United States, Italy and Spain. T cells, B-cell-depleted T cells, or PBMCs provided the cDNA or gDNA that served as material.

Assay used: immunoSEQ multiplex PCR; TCRdb lists only in-frame clones, some missing. The data show about 55,000 clones, approximately 88% seen once. The germline V and J ends were trimmed by 1 base and 4 bases, with 8 bases remaining between them. The germline V gene encodes CDR1 MNHNS and CDR2 SASEGT. The length of the CDR3 is 13 residues. Those enrolled in Seattle joined during active infection and were followed longitudinally afterward. This TCR was recovered from a man aged 40-49 years with COVID-19, enrolled during active disease. The chain employs TRBV6-1 and TRBJ2-7; D unresolved. The source material was peripheral blood. CDR3 DNA: TGTGCCAGCAGTGAAGACAGATCTTACGAGCAGTACTTC. This sequence encodes CASSEDRSYEQYF.